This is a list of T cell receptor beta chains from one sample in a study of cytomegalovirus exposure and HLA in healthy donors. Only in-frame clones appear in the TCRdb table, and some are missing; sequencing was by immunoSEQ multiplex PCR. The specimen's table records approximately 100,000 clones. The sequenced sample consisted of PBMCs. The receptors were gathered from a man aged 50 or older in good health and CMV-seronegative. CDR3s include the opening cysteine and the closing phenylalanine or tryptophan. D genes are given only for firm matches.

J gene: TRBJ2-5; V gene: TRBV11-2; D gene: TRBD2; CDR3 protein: CASSLRLAGVQETQYF; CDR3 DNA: TGTGCCAGCAGCCTTAGACTAGCGGGCGTCCAAGAGACCCAGTACTTC
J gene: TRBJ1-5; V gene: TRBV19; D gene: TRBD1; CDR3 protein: CASSALRGGTVSNQPQHF; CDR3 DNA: TGTGCCAGTAGTGCCTTGCGGGGGGGGACAGTGAGCAATCAGCCCCAGCATTTT
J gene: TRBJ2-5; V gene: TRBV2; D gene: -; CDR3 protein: CASSDNWRETQYF; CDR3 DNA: TGTGCCAGCAGTGATAATTGGAGGGAGACCCAGTACTTC
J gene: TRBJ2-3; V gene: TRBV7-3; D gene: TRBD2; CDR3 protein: CASSLGLAGDTQYF; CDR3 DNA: TGTGCCAGCAGCCTCGGACTAGCGGGAGATACGCAGTATTTT
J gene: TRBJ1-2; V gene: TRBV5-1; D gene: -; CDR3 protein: CASSRTGDFNYGYTF; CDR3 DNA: TGCGCCAGCAGCCGTACAGGAGATTTTAACTATGGCTACACCTTC
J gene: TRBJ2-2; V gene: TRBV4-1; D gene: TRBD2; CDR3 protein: CASSRLAGDTGELFF; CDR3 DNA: TGCGCCAGCAGCCGACTAGCGGGAGACACCGGGGAGCTGTTTTTT
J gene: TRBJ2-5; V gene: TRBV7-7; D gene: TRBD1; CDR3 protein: CASRATGDREETQYF; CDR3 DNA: TGTGCTAGCAGGGCAACCGGGGACAGGGAAGAGACCCAGTACTTC
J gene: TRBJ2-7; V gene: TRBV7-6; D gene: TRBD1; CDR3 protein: CASSLVGQGFFDEQYF; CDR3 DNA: TGTGCCAGCAGCTTAGTAGGACAGGGATTTTTCGACGAGCAGTACTTC
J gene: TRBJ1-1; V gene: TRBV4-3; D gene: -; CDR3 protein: CASSQVLRPGGAAFF; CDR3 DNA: TGCGCCAGCAGCCAAGTTCTCAGGCCGGGAGGGGCAGCTTTCTTT
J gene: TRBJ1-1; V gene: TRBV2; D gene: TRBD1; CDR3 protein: CASSPPGQGISTEAFF; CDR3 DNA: TGTGCCAGCAGTCCGCCCGGACAGGGAATAAGCACTGAAGCTTTCTTT
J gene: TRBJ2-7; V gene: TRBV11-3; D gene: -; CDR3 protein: CASSRGGEQYF; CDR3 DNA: TGTGCCAGCAGCCGAGGAGGCGAGCAGTACTTC
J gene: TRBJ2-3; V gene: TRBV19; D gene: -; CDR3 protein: CATGVADTQYF; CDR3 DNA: TGTGCCACAGGGGTAGCAGATACGCAGTATTTT
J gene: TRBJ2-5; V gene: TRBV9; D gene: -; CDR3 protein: CASSGEAETQYF; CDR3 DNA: TGTGCCAGCAGCGGCGAGGCGGAGACCCAGTACTTC
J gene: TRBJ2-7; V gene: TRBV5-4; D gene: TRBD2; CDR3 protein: CASSQLPTSGGYEQYF; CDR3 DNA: TGTGCCAGCAGCCAGTTACCGACTAGCGGGGGCTACGAGCAGTACTTC
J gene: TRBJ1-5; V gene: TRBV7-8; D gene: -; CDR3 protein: CASSSTDSNQPQHF; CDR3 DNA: TGTGCCAGCAGCTCGACAGATAGCAATCAGCCCCAGCATTTT
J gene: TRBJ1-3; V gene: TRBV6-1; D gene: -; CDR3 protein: CASTGTGNTIYF; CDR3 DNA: TGTGCCAGCACCGGGACAGGAAACACCATATATTTT
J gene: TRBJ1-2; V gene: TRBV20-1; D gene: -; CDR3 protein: CSASRVDGYTF; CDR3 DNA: TGCAGTGCTAGTCGGGTCGATGGCTACACCTTC
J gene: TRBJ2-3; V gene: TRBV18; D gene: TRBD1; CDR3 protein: CASSPMGDRAFNTQYF; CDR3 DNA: TGTGCCAGCTCACCGATGGGGGACAGGGCTTTCAATACGCAGTATTTT
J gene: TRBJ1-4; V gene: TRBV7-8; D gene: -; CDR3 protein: CASSLIPAGVSNEKLFF; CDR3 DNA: TGTGCCAGCAGCTTAATCCCCGCGGGGGTCTCTAATGAAAAACTGTTTTTT
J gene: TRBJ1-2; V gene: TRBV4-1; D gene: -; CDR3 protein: CASRPGTPLNYGYTF; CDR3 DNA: TGCGCCAGCAGACCCGGGACACCTCTTAACTATGGCTACACCTTC
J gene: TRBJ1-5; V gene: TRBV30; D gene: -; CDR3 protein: CAWSNRGDQPQHF; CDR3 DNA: TGTGCCTGGAGTAACCGGGGGGACCAGCCCCAGCATTTT
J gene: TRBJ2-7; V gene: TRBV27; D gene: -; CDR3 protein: CASSHKGDILSGYEQYF; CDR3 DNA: TGTGCCAGCAGTCACAAGGGGGACATCCTATCGGGTTACGAGCAGTACTTC
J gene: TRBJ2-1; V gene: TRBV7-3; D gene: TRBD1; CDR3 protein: CASRLTGQGIHEQFF; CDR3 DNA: TGTGCCAGCAGGTTGACAGGACAGGGTATCCATGAGCAGTTCTTC
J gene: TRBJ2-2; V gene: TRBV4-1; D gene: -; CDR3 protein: CASSSPGGERTGELFF; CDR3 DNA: TGCGCCAGCAGCTCCCCCGGCGGGGAAAGGACCGGGGAGCTGTTTTTT
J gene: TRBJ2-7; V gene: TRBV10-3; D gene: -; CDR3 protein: CAISEFGAEQYF; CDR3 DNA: TGTGCCATCAGTGAGTTTGGGGCCGAGCAGTACTTC
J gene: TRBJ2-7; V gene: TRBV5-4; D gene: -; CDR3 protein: CASSRDYEQYF; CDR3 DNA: TGTGCCAGCAGCCGGGACTACGAGCAGTACTTC
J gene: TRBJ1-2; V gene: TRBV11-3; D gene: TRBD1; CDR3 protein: CASSFEPGTAYGYTF; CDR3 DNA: TGTGCCAGCAGCTTTGAACCCGGGACAGCCTATGGCTACACCTTC
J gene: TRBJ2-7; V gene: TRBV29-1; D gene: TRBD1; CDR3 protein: CSVEDRGQGYEQYF; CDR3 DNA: TGCAGCGTTGAAGATCGGGGACAGGGTTACGAGCAGTACTTC